Presented here are 30 T cell receptor beta chains from one specimen sequenced in a study of blood T cell repertoires in COVID-19. Produced via immunoSEQ multiplex PCR; TCRdb's table is partial and in-frame only. The sample shows roughly 80,000 clones, less than 85% of them seen only once. Input material: peripheral blood. These receptors originate from a human donor in a cohort sampled during active COVID-19.

The CDR3 spells CASSPSGQQYNEQFF. As DNA, the CDR3 is TGTGCCAGCTCACCCTCGGGACAACAATACAATGAGCAGTTCTTC. This chain uses TRBV18 with TRBJ2-1; D perhaps matches TRBD1 (6 bases). From germline, CDR1 is KGHSH and CDR2 LQKENI. The CDR3 consists of 15 residues. The V end lost 3 bases, the J end lost 4 bases, and 13 bases lay between the germline ends.

The chain has TRBV30 and TRBJ1-2; TRBD1 agrees at 7 bases. The J segment lost 5 bases and the V segment lost 0 bases, leaving 3 bases of the junction unmatched. The CDR3 spans 13 residues. The germline CDR1 and CDR2 sequences are GTSNPN and SVGIG (reference sequence). The CDR3 loop reads CAWSVRTGYGYTF. The CDR3, as DNA: TGTGCCTGGAGTGTACGGACAGGTTATGGCTACACCTTC.

The chain is built from TRBV29-1 and TRBJ1-1; D may be TRBD1 (6 bases). The CDR3 extends over 13 amino acids. The germline CDR1 and CDR2 sequences are SQVTM and ANQGSEA. The V gene lost 5 bases and the J gene lost 1 base, with 11 bases spanning the gap. The CDR3 reads CSVRQASNTEAFF. The CDR3 region has the DNA TGCAGCGTTCGACAGGCGTCGAACACTGAAGCTTTCTTT.

The chain has TRBV12-5 and TRBJ1-5; a weak D match, TRBD1 (6 bases). Germline loops: CDR1 LGHNT, CDR2 FRNRAP. Deletions cut 1 base from V and 9 bases from J, with 19 bases between. This CDR3 region has 16 residues. CDR3 DNA sequence: TGTGCTAGTGGTTTGGCAGCCGGGACAAACTTTTGGCCCCAGCATTTT. This sequence encodes CASGLAAGTNFWPQHF.

This chain joins TRBV5-6 and TRBJ1-1; 10 nucleotides line up with TRBD1. The CDR3 is made up of 15 amino acids. The germline V gene has CDR1 SGHDT and CDR2 YYEEEE. Trimming at V came to 3 bases and at J to 11 bases, leaving 13 bases not matched to a gene. The CDR3 region has the DNA TGTGCCAGCAGCTACCCGGGACAGGGGATCAGTGGGGCTTTCTTT. It specifies CASSYPGQGISGAFF.

The CDR3 protein is CASSRGGIFGNEQFF. The CDR3 coding sequence is TGTGCCAGCAGCCGAGGGGGCATTTTTGGAAATGAGCAGTTCTTC. J is TRBJ2-1 and V is TRBV3-1 (or the pseudogene TRBV3-2), with 7 bases lining up with TRBD1. CDR3 length equals 15 residues. CDR1 LGHDT and CDR2 YNNKEL come from the germline V gene (reference sequence). J was trimmed by 7 bases and V by 4 bases; bases with no gene match: 10.

V and J are TRBV29-1 and TRBJ2-2, with 8 bases that match TRBD1. The length of the CDR3 is 15 residues. V shed 3 bases and J 6 bases; nucleotides not matched to a gene: 9. CDR1 is SQVTM, CDR2 ANQGSEA, per germline. The CDR3 coding sequence is TGCAGCGTTGAGGAGGCAGGGGGCGTTTCCGGGGAGCTGTTTTTT. This codes for CSVEEAGGVSGELFF.

This clone occurred once. The genes are TRBV6-5 and TRBJ1-2; perhaps TRBD1 as D (5 bases). Trimming pared 7 bases from V and 1 base from J, leaving 10 bases between. The CDR3 runs 13 residues. Germline CDR1 is MNHEY and CDR2 is SVGAGI. The CDR3, as DNA: TGTGCCAGCATGGGGGGGTTTAACTATGGCTACACCTTC. It codes for CASMGGFNYGYTF.

CDR3 protein: CASSLADRTGGYEQYF. In DNA, the CDR3 is TGCGCCAGCAGCTTGGCGGATAGGACAGGCGGGTACGAGCAGTACTTC. The gene calls are TRBV5-1 and TRBJ2-7; 7 nucleotides match TRBD1. Germline trimming cut 0 bases from V and 4 bases from J; bases unmatched to any gene: 10. CDR1 is SGHRS and CDR2 is YFSETQ in the germline V gene. This CDR3 has 16 amino acids.

The genes are TRBV12-3 or TRBV12-4 and TRBJ1-1; 7 bases map to TRBD1. The CDR3 contains 13 residues. Trimming cost V 5 bases and J 5 bases; bases outside gene matches: 5. DNA of the CDR3: TGTGCCAGCAGTCGGGACAGTGTAACTGAAGCTTTCTTT. Encoded protein: CASSRDSVTEAFF.

The V gene is TRBV9, the J gene TRBJ2-5; possible D gene TRBD2, 5 bases. The CDR3 has 15 amino acids. CDR1 and CDR2 (germline): SGDLS, YYNGEE. V was shortened by 0 bases and J by 5 bases, with 14 bases between the two germline ends. CDR3 amino acids: CASSVVPGVRETQYF. The CDR3 bases are TGTGCCAGCAGCGTAGTTCCCGGGGTCCGGGAGACCCAGTACTTC.

This clone is a singleton in its sample. The chain has TRBV10-3 and TRBJ2-3, with 11 bases that match TRBD1. V shed 3 bases, J shed 9 bases, and the junction held 8 bases outside the gene matches. Germline CDR1 and CDR2: ENHRY and SYGVKD. The CDR3 is 15 residues long. CDR3 bases: TGTGCCATCAGTGATTTTGGACAGGGGGCTGACACGCAGTATTTT. This gives the protein CAISDFGQGADTQYF.

The chain couples TRBV24-1 to TRBJ2-1; 9 nucleotides align to TRBD2. The CDR3 extends over 15 amino acids. V shed 11 bases and J 2 bases; nucleotides not matched to a gene: 9. Germline values: CDR1 KGHDR, CDR2 SFDVKD. In DNA, the CDR3 is TGTGCCAGTGCCGCAGCGGGGGGTCCCTACAATGAGCAGTTCTTC. Its translation: CASAAAGGPYNEQFF.

The chain employs TRBV9 and TRBJ1-4, with 11 bases lining up with TRBD1. The CDR3 extends over 16 amino acids. Trimming took 0 bases from V and 8 from J; bases not matched to a gene: 6. CDR1 SGDLS and CDR2 YYNGEE come from the germline V gene. The CDR3, as DNA: TGTGCCAGCAGCGTAGTTGGGACAGGGGGAAAGGAAAAACTGTTTTTT. It yields the protein CASSVVGTGGKEKLFF.

This sequence joins TRBV7-9 and TRBJ2-1; 8 positions agree with TRBD2. Germline V gene sequence: CDR1 SEHNR, CDR2 FQNEAQ (reference sequence). J lost 2 bases, V lost 5 bases, and 14 bases had no gene match. CDR3 length: 18 residues. CDR3 amino acids: CASSGRGFSGETYNEQFF. In DNA form, the CDR3 reads TGTGCCAGCAGCGGACGGGGTTTTAGCGGGGAAACCTACAATGAGCAGTTCTTC.

The chain joins TRBV6-5 to TRBJ1-2; 7 positions match TRBD1. V was clipped by 6 bases and J by 4 bases; unmatched bases: 2. This CDR3 comprises 12 residues. Germline loops: CDR1 MNHEY, CDR2 SVGAGI. This CDR3 reads CASSGTAYGYTF. The DNA of the CDR3 is TGTGCCAGCAGCGGGACAGCCTATGGCTACACCTTC.

This rearrangement joins TRBV7-9 to TRBJ2-7, with TRBD2 as a possible D gene (6 bases). The CDR3 loop spans 14 amino acids. V lost 4 bases, J lost 7 bases, and 17 bases lay in between. Germline loops: CDR1 SEHNR, CDR2 FQNEAQ (reference sequence). CDR3: CASSSGTGVGEQYF. The CDR3 DNA is TGTGCCAGCAGCTCCGGGACGGGAGTTGGGGAGCAGTACTTC.

This clone was seen a single time. The gene calls are TRBV5-6 and TRBJ2-1, with D maybe TRBD1 (6 bases). The CDR3 spans 15 residues. Trimming shortened V by 0 bases and J by 6 bases, and 13 bases separated the two germline ends. Germline-derived CDR1 and CDR2 are SGHDT and YYEEEE. The CDR3 spells CASSLEGGSVNEQFF. CDR3 DNA: TGTGCCAGCAGCTTGGAAGGGGGTTCGGTCAATGAGCAGTTCTTC.

The genes are TRBV4-2 and TRBJ2-1; 8 bases are shared with TRBD2. The junction had 5 bases not matched to a gene; V was cut back by 1 base and J by 3 bases. Germline CDR1 and CDR2: LGHNA and YNFKEQ. The CDR3 contains 16 residues. The CDR3 here is CASSQVGLAGYNEQFF. CDR3 in DNA: TGTGCCAGCAGCCAAGTGGGGCTAGCGGGCTACAATGAGCAGTTCTTC.

V gene TRBV7-2 combines with J gene TRBJ2-3; 8 bases are a match to TRBD2. V lost 2 bases to trimming and J lost 5 bases; unmatched junction nucleotides: 3. The CDR3 totals 14 residues. In germline, CDR1 is SGHTA, CDR2 FQGNSA. The DNA of the CDR3 is TGTGCCAGCAGCTTACGGGGGGGCCAAGATACGCAGTATTTT. This sequence encodes CASSLRGGQDTQYF.

The chain links TRBV3-1 (or the pseudogene TRBV3-2) to TRBJ2-2; D is perhaps TRBD1 (5 bases). Trimming stripped 4 bases from V and 7 bases from J, with 7 bases between. CDR1 is LGHDT, CDR2 YNNKEL, per germline (reference sequence). This CDR3 spans 12 amino acids. CDR3 loop: CASSRDSGELFF. The CDR3 DNA is TGTGCCAGCAGCCGAGACAGCGGGGAGCTGTTTTTT.

The V gene is TRBV15, the J gene TRBJ1-6; 8 bases agree with TRBD1. Germline CDR1 and CDR2: LNHNV and YYDKDF (reference sequence). Trimming removed 1 base from V and 7 bases from J; junction bases left unmatched: 3. The CDR3 runs to 15 residues. CDR3 sequence: CATSRGDRRNSPLHF. The CDR3, as DNA: TGTGCCACCAGCAGAGGGGACAGGAGGAATTCACCCCTCCACTTT.

This clone was seen only once. The chain is built from TRBV4-1 and TRBJ1-4, with 7 bases that match TRBD1. V gave up 1 base and J gave up 4 bases; unmatched junction bases: 9. CDR3 length: 17 residues. Germline V gene lookup returns CDR1 MGHRA and CDR2 YSYEKL. CDR3 in amino acids: CASSQVRSWDSNEKLFF. DNA for the CDR3: TGCGCCAGCAGCCAAGTAAGATCATGGGACAGTAATGAAAAACTGTTTTTT.

The rearrangement uses TRBV11-2 and TRBJ2-7, with TRBD1 matching over 7 bases. The CDR3 is 15 amino acids. The germline V gene has CDR1 SGHAT and CDR2 FQNNGV. V gave up 5 bases and J gave up 0 bases; unmatched junction bases: 7. This chain's CDR3 is CASSVSTGSSYEQYF. The CDR3 bases are TGTGCCAGCAGCGTATCGACAGGGAGCTCCTACGAGCAGTACTTC.

The chain combines TRBV28 with TRBJ2-7; a possible D gene is TRBD2 (5 bases). CDR3 length equals 15 residues. Germline V gene sequence: CDR1 MDHEN, CDR2 SYDVKM. Trimming stripped 5 bases from V and 6 bases from J, with 20 bases between. The CDR3: CASSGRGSPGLEQYF. The CDR3 DNA follows: TGTGCCAGCAGTGGACGGGGTTCCCCCGGACTCGAGCAGTACTTC.

This clone came up once. V usage is TRBV4-2 and J usage is TRBJ2-5; 8 bases fit TRBD2. Germline CDR1 LGHNA, CDR2 YNFKEQ. The CDR3 is 18 residues long. V shed 1 base, J shed 1 base, and the junction held 11 bases outside the gene matches. CDR3 coding DNA: TGTGCCAGCAGCCAAGGATGGGCGCGGGGGGCCCCCCAAGAGACCCAGTACTTC. Its protein product is CASSQGWARGAPQETQYF.

This clone turned up a few times. The chain uses TRBV5-6 and TRBJ2-5, with no clear D. The CDR3 totals 13 residues. Germline CDR1 SGHDT, CDR2 YYEEEE. V gave up 1 base and J gave up 3 bases, with 7 bases separating them. CDR3 nucleotides: TGTGCCAGCAGCTTGCTCAGTGAAGAGACCCAGTACTTC. The encoded protein is CASSLLSEETQYF.

This clone was observed a single time. The chain uses TRBV2 and TRBJ2-1; tentative D call: TRBD2 (6 bases). V lost 6 bases and J 2 bases, leaving 11 bases between the germline ends. CDR3 length equals 14 residues. Germline V gene data show CDR1 as SNHLY and CDR2 as FYNNEI. CDR3 in DNA: TGTGCCAGCAGGCGGGGAGATACCTACAATGAGCAGTTCTTC. It translates to CASRRGDTYNEQFF.

Here the CDR3 reads CASSDEPSSYNEQFF. The CDR3 region has the DNA TGTGCCAGCAGTGACGAGCCTAGCTCCTACAATGAGCAGTTCTTC. This chain links TRBV6-1 with TRBJ2-1; D remains unclear. From germline, CDR1 is MNHNS and CDR2 SASEGT. The CDR3 is 15 amino acids. Trimming shortened V by 3 bases and J by 0 bases, and 9 bases separated the two germline ends.

The chain uses TRBV5-5 and TRBJ2-7; D uncertain. CDR3 length: 12 amino acids. The V end lost 4 bases, the J end lost 3 bases, and 8 bases lay between the germline ends. The germline gives CDR1 SGHKS, CDR2 YYEKEE (reference sequence). CDR3 sequence reads: CASSRQDYEQYF. The CDR3 nucleotides are TGTGCCAGCAGCCGTCAGGACTACGAGCAGTACTTC.